The 24 T cell receptor beta chains presented below share a single source sample, sequenced in a study of blood T cell repertoires in COVID-19. Produced via immunoSEQ multiplex PCR; TCRdb's table is partial and in-frame only. The sample has a few hundred thousand clones; more than 85% are singletons. The sample taken for sequencing was peripheral blood. These receptor sequences come from a human donor in a cohort sampled during active COVID-19.

J is TRBJ1-4 and V is TRBV27, with 7 bases aligning to TRBD1. V lost 5 bases, J lost 0 bases, and 6 bases stayed unmatched. The germline V gene encodes CDR1 MNHEY and CDR2 SMNVEV (reference sequence). This CDR3 has 16 amino acids. CDR3 sequence: CASSQQGTATNEKLFF. The CDR3 bases are TGTGCCAGCAGTCAACAGGGGACTGCAACTAATGAAAAACTGTTTTTT.

The CDR3 nucleotides are TGTGCCTGGAGTGGGGTCCCGAGGAGCTCCTACAATGAGCAGTTCTTC. It encodes CAWSGVPRSSYNEQFF. The rearrangement uses TRBV30 and TRBJ2-1; D gene uncertain. The CDR3 loop spans 16 amino acids. V was clipped by 1 base and J by 0 bases, with 13 bases between them. The V gene's germline CDR1 is GTSNPN and CDR2 SVGIG (reference sequence).

This clone was seen just once. CDR3: CASSKGGQIQYF. In DNA, the CDR3 is TGTGCCAGCAGCAAGGGCGGGCAAATTCAGTACTTC. This chain links TRBV7-3 with TRBJ2-4, with TRBD2 as a possible D gene (5 bases). CDR3 length equals 12 residues. Deletions cut 5 bases from V and 10 bases from J, with 12 bases between. CDR1 and CDR2 from the germline V gene are SGHTA and FQGTGA.

This chain links TRBV19 with TRBJ2-3, with D hard to call. Germline CDR1 is LNHDA and CDR2 is SQIVND (reference sequence). The CDR3 is 13 residues long. The V gene lost 6 bases and the J gene lost 1 base, with 8 bases spanning the gap. Here the CDR3 reads CASRGFGTDTQYF. The CDR3 DNA sequence: TGTGCCAGTAGGGGCTTCGGCACAGATACGCAGTATTTT.

V gene TRBV9 combines with J gene TRBJ2-6, with TRBD1 as a possible D gene (6 bases). V lost 3 bases and J lost 2, with 9 bases in between. Germline V gene sequence: CDR1 SGDLS, CDR2 YYNGEE. This CDR3 is 15 amino acids long. The CDR3 coding sequence is TGTGCCAGCAGCGCACAGGGAACTGGGGCCAACGTCCTGACTTTC. It specifies CASSAQGTGANVLTF.

This clone was detected only once. This rearrangement joins TRBV2 to TRBJ2-5; D is unresolved. CDR1 is SNHLY and CDR2 is FYNNEI in the germline V gene. There are 15 residues in the CDR3. V lost 1 base and J 2 bases, leaving 11 bases between the germline ends. The CDR3 coding sequence is TGTGCCAGCAGTGAAGTCGCGGCCAGACAAGAGACCCAGTACTTC. Translation gives CASSEVAARQETQYF.

The rearrangement links TRBV30 to TRBJ1-1, with D possibly TRBD1 on 6 matching bases. The CDR3 has 14 residues. Per germline, CDR1 GTSNPN and CDR2 SVGIG (reference sequence). Trimming cost V 2 bases and J 10 bases, with 20 bases left between them. The CDR3, as DNA: TGTGCCTGGAGTCCTCTCAGGGGAAGAACCGGAGCTTTCTTT. Encoded protein: CAWSPLRGRTGAFF.

This clone is a singleton in its sample. The rearrangement links TRBV5-1 to TRBJ2-2; D possibly corresponds to TRBD1 (6 bases). V was cut by 3 bases and J by 6 bases, with 15 bases left in between. Germline V gene sequence: CDR1 SGHRS, CDR2 YFSETQ. CDR3 size: 15 residues. CDR3 residues: CASSSSPGESGELFF. DNA for the CDR3: TGCGCCAGCAGCTCCTCCCCAGGGGAGTCCGGGGAGCTGTTTTTT. Full variable domain (rest looked up from reference TRBV5-1 and TRBJ2-2): KAGVTQTPRYLIKTRGQQVTLSCSPISGHRSVSWYQQTPGQGLQFLFEYFSETQRNKGNFPGRFSGRQFSNSRSEMNVSTLELGDSALYLCASSSSPGESGELFFGEGSRLTVL.

V gene TRBV5-1 combines with J gene TRBJ2-3; 7 bases match TRBD1. Germline V gives CDR1 SGHRS, CDR2 YFSETQ. CDR3 size: 12 residues. The V gene end was trimmed by 2 bases and the J gene end by 6 bases; junction bases not matched to a gene: 0. CDR3 in amino acids: CASSLQGDTQYF. DNA for the CDR3: TGCGCCAGCAGCTTACAGGGGGATACGCAGTATTTT.

The CDR3 sequence is CASSLVQGTEAFF. The CDR3, as DNA: TGTGCCAGCAGCTTAGTTCAGGGAACTGAAGCTTTCTTT. The gene calls are TRBV7-8 and TRBJ1-1, with D perhaps TRBD1 (5 bases). Trimming left V 1 base short and J 5 bases short, with 8 bases between. The CDR3 sequence is 13 residues long. Germline CDR1 and CDR2: SGHVS and FQNEAQ.

This clone was seen only a few times. The genes are TRBV2 and TRBJ2-1, with D possibly being TRBD2 (5 bases). CDR3 length: 15 amino acids. Trimming stripped 2 bases from V and 4 bases from J, with 12 bases between. Germline CDR1 SNHLY, CDR2 FYNNEI. CDR3 sequence: CASSESSGDYNEQFF. For the CDR3, the DNA is TGTGCCAGCAGTGAAAGCAGCGGTGATTACAATGAGCAGTTCTTC.

The chain recombines TRBV27 with TRBJ1-2; D gene uncertain. Germline V CDR1 and CDR2: MNHEY, SMNVEV (reference sequence). Between the trimmed V and J ends, which lost 5 bases and 0 bases, there was a span of 10 bases. The CDR3 is made up of 14 amino acids. CDR3 in amino acids: CASSTKGANYGYTF. DNA for the CDR3: TGTGCCAGCAGTACAAAAGGAGCTAACTATGGCTACACCTTC.

The V gene is TRBV7-8, the J gene TRBJ2-2; maybe TRBD2 (5 bases). V lost 1 base, J lost 7 bases, and 10 bases lay in between. Per the germline V gene, CDR1 is SGHVS and CDR2 is FQNEAQ. The CDR3 is 14 residues long. The CDR3 DNA reads as TGTGCCAGCAGCTTAGGTCGGAGGCGCGGGGAGCTGTTTTTT. Its protein product is CASSLGRRRGELFF.

The V gene is TRBV5-4, the J gene TRBJ1-6, with D maybe TRBD1 (6 bases). Per germline, CDR1 SGHNT and CDR2 YYREEE (reference sequence). V lost 7 bases and J lost 7, with 12 bases in between. The length of the CDR3 is 13 residues. The CDR3 nucleotides read TGTGCCAGCTCCGTCCAGGGGAATTCACCCCTCCACTTT. This sequence encodes CASSVQGNSPLHF.

The chain employs TRBV2 and TRBJ2-7; 9 nucleotides agree with TRBD1. V dropped 5 bases and J dropped 1; count of bases not matched to a gene: 9. CDR1 and CDR2 (germline): SNHLY, FYNNEI. There are 16 residues in the CDR3. The DNA for the CDR3 is TGTGCCAGCAGTATCCAAGACAGGGGGGCGTCCTACGAGCAGTACTTC. Protein: CASSIQDRGASYEQYF.

The sample holds one count of this clone. The V and J genes are TRBV3-1 (or the pseudogene TRBV3-2) and TRBJ2-2; 10 bases line up with TRBD2. The germline V gene has CDR1 LGHDT and CDR2 YNNKEL (reference sequence). CDR3 length equals 17 residues. Unmatched junction bases numbered 12, after V lost 3 bases and J lost 8 bases. The CDR3 DNA is TGTGCCAGCAGCCAGTTCCTAGCGGGGGTCCCCGGTGGGGAGCTGTTTTTT. As protein: CASSQFLAGVPGGELFF.

This clone has only one observation. V gene TRBV5-1 combines with J gene TRBJ1-2; weak D call: TRBD1 (6 bases). This CDR3 region has 17 residues. V was trimmed by 4 bases and J by 0 bases, leaving 19 bases between them. Germline CDR1 and CDR2: SGHRS and YFSETQ. CDR3 bases: TGCGCCAGCAGCATCGACAGGAAACAGAGCCCTAACTATGGCTACACCTTC. Encoded protein: CASSIDRKQSPNYGYTF.

This chain joins TRBV30 and TRBJ2-2; 7 bases agree with TRBD2. Germline V CDR1 and CDR2: GTSNPN, SVGIG (reference sequence). V shed 5 bases, J shed 7 bases, and the junction held 7 bases outside the gene matches. CDR3 size: 13 residues. The CDR3 nucleotides are TGTGCCTGGTCACTAGCGCGGGGCGGGGAGCTGTTTTTT. Protein product: CAWSLARGGELFF.

The chain couples TRBV5-6 to TRBJ2-7; tentatively, D is TRBD1 (5 bases). There are 13 residues in the CDR3. Germline CDR1 and CDR2: SGHDT and YYEEEE. Trimming took 4 bases from V and 6 from J, leaving 14 bases between them. The DNA for the CDR3 is TGTGCCAGCAGCCTCCGACAGAACCCCGAGCAGTACTTC. Translating it yields CASSLRQNPEQYF.

This chain connects TRBV6-5 to TRBJ1-1; no clear D gene. V lost 8 bases and J lost 3, with 10 bases in between. Germline CDR1 is MNHEY and CDR2 is SVGAGI. There are 12 residues in the CDR3. CDR3 loop: CASQNRDTEAFF. The CDR3 DNA reads TGTGCCAGCCAAAATCGGGACACTGAAGCTTTCTTT.

The CDR3 nucleotides are TGCGCCAGCAGTCTGGGGCCGGACAATGAAAAACTGTTTTTT. Protein: CASSLGPDNEKLFF. The gene calls are TRBV5-1 and TRBJ1-4; a possible D gene is TRBD1 (5 bases). The CDR3 extends over 14 amino acids. Trimming pared 5 bases from V and 5 bases from J, leaving 13 bases between. Per the germline V gene, CDR1 is SGHRS and CDR2 is YFSETQ. Variable domain in full (rest from reference TRBV5-1 and TRBJ1-4): KAGVTQTPRYLIKTRGQQVTLSCSPISGHRSVSWYQQTPGQGLQFLFEYFSETQRNKGNFPGRFSGRQFSNSRSEMNVSTLELGDSALYLCASSLGPDNEKLFFGSGTQLSVL.

V is TRBV5-1 and J is TRBJ2-5; the D gene is possibly TRBD1 (6 bases). CDR3 length: 15 amino acids. The V end was cut by 1 base, the J end by 5 bases, with 15 bases between. Looked up from germline, CDR1 is SGHRS and CDR2 is YFSETQ. The CDR3 nucleotides read TGCGCCAGCAGCTTGTTGGGGGCAGGTGGGGAGACCCAGTACTTC. Translated: CASSLLGAGGETQYF.

The chain links TRBV7-3 to TRBJ2-1; 7 positions match TRBD2. Germline CDR1 SGHTA, CDR2 FQGTGA. Losses at the gene ends were 5 bases for V and 4 bases for J; bases not matched to a gene: 5. The CDR3 covers 14 residues. The CDR3, as DNA: TGTGCCAGCAGCCGAGCGGGGTCGTACAATGAGCAGTTCTTC. Translating it yields CASSRAGSYNEQFF.

This clone turned up a few times. The chain's CDR3 is CASSLGFGTGDYEQYF. In nucleotides, the CDR3 is TGCGCCAGCAGCTTGGGTTTCGGGACAGGGGACTACGAGCAGTACTTC. The V and J genes are TRBV5-1 and TRBJ2-7, with TRBD1 identical over 10 bases. Germline loops: CDR1 SGHRS, CDR2 YFSETQ. This CDR3 spans 16 amino acids. V dropped 0 bases and J dropped 3; count of bases not matched to a gene: 6.